This TCR beta chain was found in a study of identical twins. Study results and limitations: Twins showed weaker excess sharing in their beta out-of-frame sequences.

This clonotype was observed a handful of times. Its specificity is unknown. Germline V lookup: CDR1 LNHNV, CDR2 YYDKDF (reference sequence). This CDR3 spans 17 amino acids. The J segment lost 2 bases and the V segment lost 3 bases, leaving 11 bases of the junction unmatched. One entry per CDR3 protein results from TCRdb running MiXCR on the 5' RACE reads. The sample has a few hundred thousand distinct CDR3 sequences; approximately 10% are singletons. The same sample was also used in a study of yellow fever vaccine responses in identical twins.

Material for sequencing was PBMCs. The rearrangement links TRBV15 to TRBJ2-3, with TRBD1 matching over 7 bases. The receptor's source is a woman between 18 and 29 years old in good health. CDR3 protein: CATSSSPGTEYTDTQYF. The CDR3 bases are TGTGCCACCAGCAGTAGCCCCGGGACAGAATACACAGATACGCAGTATTTT.